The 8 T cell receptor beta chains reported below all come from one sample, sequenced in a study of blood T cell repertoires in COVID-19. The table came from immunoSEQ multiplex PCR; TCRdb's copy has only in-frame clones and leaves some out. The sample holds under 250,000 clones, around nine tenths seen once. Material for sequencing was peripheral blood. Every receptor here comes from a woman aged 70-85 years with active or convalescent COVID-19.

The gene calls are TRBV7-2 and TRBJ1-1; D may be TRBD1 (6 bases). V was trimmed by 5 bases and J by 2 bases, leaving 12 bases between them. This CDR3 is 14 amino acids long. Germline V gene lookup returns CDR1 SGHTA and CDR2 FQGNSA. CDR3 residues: CASSPGQSNTEAFF. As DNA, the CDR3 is TGTGCCAGCAGCCCCGGACAGTCAAACACTGAAGCTTTCTTT.

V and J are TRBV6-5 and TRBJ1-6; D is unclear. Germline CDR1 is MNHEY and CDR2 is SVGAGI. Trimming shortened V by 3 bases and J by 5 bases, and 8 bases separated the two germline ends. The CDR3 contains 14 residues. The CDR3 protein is CASSYIADNSPLHF. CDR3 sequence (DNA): TGTGCCAGCAGTTATATTGCAGATAATTCACCCCTCCACTTT.

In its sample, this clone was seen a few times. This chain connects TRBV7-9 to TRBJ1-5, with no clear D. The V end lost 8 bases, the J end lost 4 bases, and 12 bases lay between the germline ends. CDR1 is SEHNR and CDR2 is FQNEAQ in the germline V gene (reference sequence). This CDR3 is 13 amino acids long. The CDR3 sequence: CASAQVANQPQHF. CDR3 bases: TGTGCCAGCGCCCAGGTCGCTAATCAGCCCCAGCATTTT.

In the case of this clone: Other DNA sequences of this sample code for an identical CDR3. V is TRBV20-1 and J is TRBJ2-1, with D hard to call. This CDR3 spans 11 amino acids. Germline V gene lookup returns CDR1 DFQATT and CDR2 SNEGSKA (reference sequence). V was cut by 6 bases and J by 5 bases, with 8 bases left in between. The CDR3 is CSARLDNEQFF. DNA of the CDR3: TGCAGTGCAAGACTCGACAATGAGCAGTTCTTC.

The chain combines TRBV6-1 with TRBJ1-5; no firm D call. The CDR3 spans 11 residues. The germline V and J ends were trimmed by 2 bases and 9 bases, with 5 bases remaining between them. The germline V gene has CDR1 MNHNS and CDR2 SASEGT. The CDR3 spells CASSERRPQHF. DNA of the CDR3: TGTGCCAGCAGTGAACGTCGGCCCCAGCATTTT.

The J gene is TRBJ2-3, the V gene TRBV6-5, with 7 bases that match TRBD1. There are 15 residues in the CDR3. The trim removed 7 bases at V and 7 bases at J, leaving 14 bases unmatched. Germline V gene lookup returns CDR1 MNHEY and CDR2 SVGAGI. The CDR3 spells CASTRPGTAGNTQYF. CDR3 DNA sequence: TGTGCCAGCACCCGTCCCGGGACAGCTGGGAATACGCAGTATTTT.

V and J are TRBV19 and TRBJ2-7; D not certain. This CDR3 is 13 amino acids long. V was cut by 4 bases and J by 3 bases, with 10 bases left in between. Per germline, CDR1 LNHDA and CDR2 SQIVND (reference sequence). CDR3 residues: CASSRLPGYEQYF. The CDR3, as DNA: TGTGCCAGTAGTAGGCTTCCGGGCTACGAGCAGTACTTC.

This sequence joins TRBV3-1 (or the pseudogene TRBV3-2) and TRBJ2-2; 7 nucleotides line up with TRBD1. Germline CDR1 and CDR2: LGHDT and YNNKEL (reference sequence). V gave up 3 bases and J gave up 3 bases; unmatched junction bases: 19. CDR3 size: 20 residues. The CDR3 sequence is CASSHGNYLVTGTYTGELFF. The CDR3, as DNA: TGTGCCAGCAGCCACGGGAATTATTTAGTGACAGGGACGTACACCGGGGAGCTGTTTTTT.